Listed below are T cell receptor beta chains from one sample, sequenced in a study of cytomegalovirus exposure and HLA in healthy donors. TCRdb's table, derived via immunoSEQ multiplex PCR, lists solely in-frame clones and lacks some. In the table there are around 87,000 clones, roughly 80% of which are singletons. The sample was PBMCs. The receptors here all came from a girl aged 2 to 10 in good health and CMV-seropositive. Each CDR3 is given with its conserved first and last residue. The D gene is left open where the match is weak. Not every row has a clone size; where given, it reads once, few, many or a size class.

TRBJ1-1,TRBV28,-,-,CASSLLASTEAFF,TGTGCCAGCAGTTTACTGGCTTCGACTGAAGCTTTCTTT
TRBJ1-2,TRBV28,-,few,CASSSTGGYTF,TGTGCCAGCAGTTCGACAGGCGGCTACACCTTC
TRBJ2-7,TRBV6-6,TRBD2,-,CASSPVGAGGYEQYF,TGTGCCAGCAGTCCCGTTGGGGCGGGAGGCTACGAGCAGTACTTC
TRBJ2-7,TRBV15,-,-,CATSNTPRELRYEQYF,TGTGCCACCAGCAACACACCACGGGAACTCCGCTACGAGCAGTACTTC
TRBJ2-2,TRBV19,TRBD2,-,CASNPSGGDGRGSSGELFF,TGTGCCAGTAACCCTAGCGGGGGCGACGGCAGAGGTAGTTCCGGGGAGCTGTTTTTT
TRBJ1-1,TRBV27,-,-,CASSLTASLNTEAFF,TGTGCCAGCAGTTTGACAGCTTCTCTAAACACTGAAGCTTTCTTT
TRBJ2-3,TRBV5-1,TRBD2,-,CASSPRTSGRVKVGDTQYF,TGCGCCAGCAGCCCCCGGACTAGCGGGAGGGTGAAGGTTGGAGATACGCAGTATTTT
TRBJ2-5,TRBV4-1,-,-,CASSQDGGATLAQETQYF,TGCGCCAGCAGCCAAGATGGAGGCGCGACACTTGCCCAAGAGACCCAGTACTTC
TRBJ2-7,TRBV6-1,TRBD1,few,CASSEGTGGSYEQYF,TGTGCCAGCAGTGAAGGGACAGGGGGCTCCTACGAGCAGTACTTC
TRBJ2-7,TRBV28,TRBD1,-,CASRIYRDRASYEQYF,TGTGCCAGCAGGATATACCGGGACAGGGCCTCCTACGAGCAGTACTTC
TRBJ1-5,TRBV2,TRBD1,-,CASSEAYGTGIMNQPQHF,TGTGCCAGCAGTGAAGCCTACGGGACAGGGATTATGAATCAGCCCCAGCATTTT
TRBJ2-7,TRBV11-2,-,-,CASSPVSSYGQYF,TGTGCCAGCAGCCCTGTGAGCTCCTACGGGCAGTACTTC
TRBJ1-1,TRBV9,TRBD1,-,CASSAPDRGVTEAFF,TGTGCCAGCAGCGCTCCCGACAGGGGCGTTACTGAAGCTTTCTTT
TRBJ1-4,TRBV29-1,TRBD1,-,CSVRQGAGVGEKLFF,TGCAGCGTCCGACAGGGGGCGGGAGTCGGCGAAAAACTGTTTTTT
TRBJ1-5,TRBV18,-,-,CASSPGGANQPQHF,TGTGCCAGCTCACCAGGAGGGGCTAATCAGCCCCAGCATTTT
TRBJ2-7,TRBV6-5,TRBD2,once,CASSSGTSLIEQYF,TGTGCCAGCAGTTCCGGGACTAGCTTGATCGAGCAGTACTTC
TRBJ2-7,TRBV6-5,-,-,CASSPGTGVYEQYF,TGTGCCAGCAGTCCCGGGACGGGGGTCTACGAGCAGTACTTC
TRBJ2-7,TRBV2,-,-,CASSEERRLYEQYF,TGTGCCAGCAGTGAAGAGAGGAGACTCTACGAGCAGTACTTC
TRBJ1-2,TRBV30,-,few,CAWRVTGAGFGYTF,TGTGCCTGGAGGGTGACAGGAGCTGGATTCGGCTACACCTTC
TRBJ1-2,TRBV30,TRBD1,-,CAWSAQGQYGYTF,TGTGCCTGGAGTGCACAGGGGCAATATGGCTACACCTTC
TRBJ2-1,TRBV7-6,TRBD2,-,CASSWGLAGEGDEQFF,TGTGCCAGCAGCTGGGGACTAGCGGGAGAGGGCGATGAGCAGTTCTTC
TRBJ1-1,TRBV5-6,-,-,CASSPDRMNTEAFF,TGTGCCAGCAGCCCCGACAGGATGAACACTGAAGCTTTCTTT
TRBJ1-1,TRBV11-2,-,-,CASSLGPRTLNTEAFF,TGTGCCAGCAGCTTAGGGCCCAGGACACTGAACACTGAAGCTTTCTTT
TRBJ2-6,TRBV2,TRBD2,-,CASSLSGRAGGANVLTF,TGTGCCAGCAGTCTTAGCGGGAGGGCTGGTGGGGCCAACGTCCTGACTTTC
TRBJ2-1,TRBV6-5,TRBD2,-,CASRPLADLYNEQFF,TGTGCCAGCAGGCCACTAGCGGACCTCTACAATGAGCAGTTCTTC
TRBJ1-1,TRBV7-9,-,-,CASSYQGLGTEAFF,TGTGCCAGCAGCTATCAGGGACTTGGAACTGAAGCTTTCTTT
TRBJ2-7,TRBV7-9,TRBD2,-,CASSPPRSGRYGVAEQYF,TGTGCCAGCAGCCCGCCTCGTAGCGGGAGGTACGGGGTCGCCGAGCAGTACTTC
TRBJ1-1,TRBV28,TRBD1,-,CASTSGGSAFF,TGTGCCAGCACCTCAGGGGGCTCAGCTTTCTTT
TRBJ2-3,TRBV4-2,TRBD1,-,CASSPGTGETDTQYF,TGTGCCAGCAGCCCGGGGACAGGGGAAACAGATACGCAGTATTTT
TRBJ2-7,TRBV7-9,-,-,CASSLGEGGAWEQYF,TGTGCCAGCAGCTTAGGGGAGGGGGGGGCATGGGAGCAGTACTTC
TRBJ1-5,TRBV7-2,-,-,CASSFSGRAEQPQHF,TGTGCCAGCAGCTTTAGCGGCAGGGCGGAACAGCCCCAGCATTTT
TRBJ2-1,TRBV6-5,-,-,CASSFTGESNNEQFF,TGTGCCAGCAGTTTTACGGGAGAGAGCAACAATGAGCAGTTCTTC
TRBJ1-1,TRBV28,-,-,CASYGQNGAFF,TGTGCCAGCTATGGACAGAACGGAGCTTTCTTT
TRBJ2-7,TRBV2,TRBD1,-,CASSFTGTGSYEQYF,TGTGCCAGCAGTTTTACCGGGACAGGGAGCTACGAGCAGTACTTC
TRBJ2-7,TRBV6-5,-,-,CASSYSNLYPYEQYF,TGTGCCAGCAGTTACTCGAACTTGTATCCCTACGAGCAGTACTTC
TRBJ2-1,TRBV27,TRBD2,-,CASSYPGTSTYNEQFF,TGTGCCAGCAGTTATCCCGGGACTAGCACCTACAATGAGCAGTTCTTC
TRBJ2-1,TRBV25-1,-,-,CASAGRKTYNEQFF,TGTGCCAGCGCGGGGCGTAAGACCTACAATGAGCAGTTCTTC
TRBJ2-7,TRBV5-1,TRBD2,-,CASSLQTSGSSYEQYF,TGCGCCAGCAGCTTACAGACTAGCGGGAGCTCCTACGAGCAGTACTTC
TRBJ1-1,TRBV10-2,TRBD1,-,CASSESPPGQSIAEAFF,TGCGCCAGCAGTGAGTCGCCACCGGGACAGAGCATTGCTGAAGCTTTCTTT
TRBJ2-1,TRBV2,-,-,CASSEFLTGSSYNEQFF,TGTGCCAGCAGTGAATTCCTGACGGGGAGCTCCTACAATGAGCAGTTCTTC
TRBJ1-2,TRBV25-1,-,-,CASRPVGQGYGYTF,TGTGCCAGCAGACCGGTGGGGCAGGGCTATGGCTACACCTTC
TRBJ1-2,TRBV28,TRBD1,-,CASSFKGAGGNGYTF,TGTGCCAGCAGTTTTAAGGGGGCAGGGGGAAATGGCTACACCTTC
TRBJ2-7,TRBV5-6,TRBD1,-,CASSLATGAHEQYF,TGTGCCAGCAGCTTGGCAACAGGGGCCCACGAGCAGTACTTC
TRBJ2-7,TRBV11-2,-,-,CASSSYYEQYF,TGTGCCAGCAGCTCCTACTACGAGCAGTACTTC
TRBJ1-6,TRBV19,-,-,CASSIGQGSSYNSPLHF,TGTGCCAGTAGTATCGGGCAGGGAAGCTCCTATAATTCACCCCTCCACTTT